Listed here is a single TCR beta chain. This entry is derived from a study of blood T cell repertoires in COVID-19. Turning to the study itself: Italy, Spain and the United States were the sources of the convalescent and acute COVID-19 samples. In each case, the material was cDNA or gDNA derived from T cells, B-cell-depleted T cells, or PBMCs.

Only in-frame clones appear in the TCRdb table, and some are missing; sequencing was by immunoSEQ multiplex PCR. The sample shows approximately 150,000 clones, around 83% of them seen only once. Trimming removed 4 bases at V and 6 bases at J, with 16 bases between. Per germline, CDR1 SGHTA and CDR2 FQGNSA. This CDR3 has 14 amino acids. Enrolment of Seattle patients took place during active infection, and they were followed longitudinally. The sequencing input was peripheral blood. This clonotype was obtained from a man between 25 and 39 years old with COVID-19, enrolled during active disease. The rearrangement uses TRBV7-2 and TRBJ2-7, with a tentative D call TRBD1 (6 bases). The CDR3 nucleotides are TGTGCCAGCAGCTCCTTCACAGGGCGTCGCGAGCAGTACTTC. It is translated as CASSSFTGRREQYF.